The 22 T cell receptor beta chains below all came from one sample that was sequenced in a study of control samples from healthy donors and cancer patients (dated by TCRdb to the early 2020s). The receptor library was made with the immunoSEQ multiplex PCR assay. This immuneACCESS table, as held by TCRdb, lists in-frame sequences with V and J called but not all clones. Of the missing ones, under half trace to an unresolved V gene in checked studies; the others have no known cause. The sample yields around 180,000 clones; about 86% were counted once. The ten largest clones take up over 4% of the sample. The sample was blood. Receptors were obtained from a woman younger than 45 in good health.

V usage is TRBV5-1 and J usage is TRBJ2-4; maybe TRBD2 (6 bases). V lost 2 bases and J lost 9, with 12 bases in between. The CDR3 runs 13 residues. In germline, CDR1 is SGHRS, CDR2 YFSETQ. CDR3 DNA sequence: TGCGCCAGCAGCTTCTCTAGCGAGGGCATTCAGTACTTC. Protein sequence: CASSFSSEGIQYF.

V gene TRBV5-4 combines with J gene TRBJ1-1; possibly TRBD1 for D (5 bases). The CDR3 consists of 12 residues. Trimming removed 4 bases from V and 11 bases from J, with 15 bases in between. CDR1 SGHNT and CDR2 YYREEE come from the germline V gene (reference sequence). CDR3 bases: TGTGCCAGCAGCCTCGTTAGGGGCGAGGCTTTCTTT. It is translated as CASSLVRGEAFF.

This clone was counted a few times. V gene TRBV7-2 combines with J gene TRBJ2-7; no reliable D call. CDR3 size: 12 residues. V was shortened by 5 bases and J by 5 bases, with 10 bases between the two germline ends. Germline assignment: CDR1 SGHTA and CDR2 FQGNSA. The CDR3 DNA is TGTGCCAGCAGCCCGTCAATCAACGAGCAGTACTTC. Its translation: CASSPSINEQYF.

Of note for this clone: Other DNA sequences of this sample code for an identical CDR3. The chain combines TRBV7-9 with TRBJ1-1, with 7 nucleotides matching TRBD1. V shed 1 base, J shed 5 bases, and the junction held 1 base outside the gene matches. This CDR3 has 13 residues. Germline V lookup: CDR1 SEHNR, CDR2 FQNEAQ (reference sequence). The CDR3 region is CASSLETGTEAFF. For the CDR3, the DNA is TGTGCCAGCAGCTTAGAGACAGGGACTGAAGCTTTCTTT.

The chain links TRBV7-6 to TRBJ1-4, with D perhaps TRBD1 (5 bases). The germline gives CDR1 SGHVS, CDR2 FNYEAQ. This CDR3 contains 14 residues. V shed 5 bases and J shed 0 bases, with 7 bases lying between them. DNA of the CDR3: TGTGCCAGCAGCCTACAGGCAACTAATGAAAAACTGTTTTTT. Translating gives CASSLQATNEKLFF.

The rearrangement uses TRBV10-1 and TRBJ2-4; D is possibly TRBD1 (6 bases). V lost 0 bases to trimming and J lost 3 bases, with 15 bases between them. In germline, CDR1 is WNHNN, CDR2 SYGVQD (reference sequence). CDR3 size: 17 residues. In nucleotides, the CDR3 is TGCGCCAGCAGTGAGTCGTATACAGGGTGGTACAAAAACATTCAGTACTTC. This encodes CASSESYTGWYKNIQYF.

V usage is TRBV9 and J usage is TRBJ2-7, with D perhaps matching TRBD1 (6 bases). The CDR3 is 13 amino acids. Germline CDR1 is SGDLS and CDR2 is YYNGEE. V was cut by 7 bases and J by 2 bases, with 13 bases left in between. The CDR3 protein is CASSRTVAYEQYF. DNA for the CDR3: TGTGCCAGCTCACGGACAGTAGCCTACGAGCAGTACTTC.

The chain recombines TRBV6-5 with TRBJ1-4, with 8 bases aligning to TRBD1. Per germline, CDR1 MNHEY and CDR2 SVGAGI. The junction had 7 bases not matched to a gene; V was cut back by 6 bases and J by 7 bases. This CDR3 spans 14 amino acids. Written as DNA, the CDR3 is TGTGCCAGCAGGAGTCCGGGACAGGTTGAAAAACTGTTTTTT. Amino acids: CASRSPGQVEKLFF.

This sequence joins TRBV6-1 and TRBJ1-6, with 7 bases aligning to TRBD1. J lost 7 bases, V lost 0 bases, and 3 bases had no gene match. This CDR3 is built from 15 residues. Per germline, CDR1 MNHNS and CDR2 SASEGT. CDR3 coding DNA: TGTGCCAGCAGTGAAGCGACAGGGTGGAATTCACCCCTCCACTTT. It encodes CASSEATGWNSPLHF.

The V gene is TRBV6-4, the J gene TRBJ1-1; the D gene is possibly TRBD1 (5 bases). This CDR3 comprises 13 residues. Germline V gives CDR1 MRHNA, CDR2 SNTAGT. V shed 6 bases and J shed 1 base, with 9 bases lying between them. The CDR3 sequence: CASRGTGNTEAFF. Here the CDR3 DNA reads TGTGCCAGCAGGGGGACGGGGAACACTGAAGCTTTCTTT.

This clone has just one count. The rearrangement uses TRBV6-5 and TRBJ2-1; tentatively, D is TRBD2 (5 bases). Germline V CDR1 and CDR2: MNHEY, SVGAGI. Trimming removed 2 bases from V and 5 bases from J, with 10 bases in between. The CDR3 totals 14 residues. CDR3 in DNA: TGTGCCAGCAGTTACGGTAGAGGGCACAATGAGCAGTTCTTC. Protein: CASSYGRGHNEQFF.

The chain employs TRBV24-1 and TRBJ1-5; perhaps TRBD1 as D (5 bases). Germline lookup yields CDR1 KGHDR and CDR2 SFDVKD. The ends were cut back, 3 bases at V and 0 bases at J, with 17 bases in the middle. The CDR3 is 18 residues long. The DNA for the CDR3 is TGTGCCACCAGTGATCCCCGCGCGGGGACCTATAGCAATCAGCCCCAGCATTTT. Its translation is CATSDPRAGTYSNQPQHF.

The chain employs TRBV7-8 and TRBJ2-5; TRBD1 is a possible D gene (6 bases). Trimming stripped 2 bases from V and 5 bases from J, with 9 bases between. The length of the CDR3 is 13 residues. Germline CDR1 and CDR2: SGHVS and FQNEAQ. CDR3 in DNA: TGTGCCAGCAGCTTACCCAGGGGTGAGACCCAGTACTTC. Translated: CASSLPRGETQYF.

The V call is TRBV7-9, the J call TRBJ2-7, with TRBD1 matching over 11 bases. Germline CDR1 is SEHNR and CDR2 is FQNEAQ (reference sequence). The CDR3 loop spans 19 amino acids. V was pared by 7 bases and J by 0 bases, with 17 bases of the junction left unmatched. The CDR3 coding sequence is TGTGCCAGCACCCAAGAGGACAGGGGGCTAGCGGGACTCTCCTACGAGCAGTACTTC. It translates to CASTQEDRGLAGLSYEQYF.

Here the CDR3 reads CASSEAPGGSSYNEQFF. The CDR3 DNA reads TGTGCCAGCAGTGAGGCCCCGGGTGGGAGCTCCTACAATGAGCAGTTCTTC. The V gene is TRBV6-1, the J gene TRBJ2-1; a possible D gene is TRBD2 (5 bases). V dropped 3 bases and J dropped 0 bases, with 15 bases sitting between them. Looked up from germline, CDR1 is MNHNS and CDR2 is SASEGT. This CDR3 is 17 amino acids long.

This chain uses TRBV11-2 with TRBJ2-1, with a weak D call TRBD2 (5 bases). CDR3 length: 11 amino acids. V was clipped by 5 bases and J by 9 bases, with 8 bases between them. Germline CDR1 reads SGHAT; CDR2 reads FQNNGV. CDR3 protein: CASSLRGEQFF. The CDR3 region has the DNA TGTGCCAGCAGCCTACGGGGTGAGCAGTTCTTC. Variable domain in full (rest from reference TRBV11-2 and TRBJ2-1): EAGVAQSPRYKIIEKRQSVAFWCNPISGHATLYWYQQILGQGPKLLIQFQNNGVVDDSQLPKDRFSAERLKGVDSTLKIQPAKLEDSAVYLCASSLRGEQFFGPGTRLTVL.

This chain connects TRBV6-2 or TRBV6-3 to TRBJ1-5; 9 nucleotides line up with TRBD1. The V and J ends lost 2 bases and 0 bases, in that order; junction bases with no gene match: 8. Germline V lookup: CDR1 MNHEY, CDR2 SVGEGT. The CDR3 covers 18 residues. The CDR3 nucleotides are TGTGCCAGCAGTTACCTTTGGACAGGGGCTCATAGCAATCAGCCCCAGCATTTT. Translation: CASSYLWTGAHSNQPQHF.

This clone was seen only once. This chain links TRBV28 with TRBJ1-5; 8 bases line up with TRBD1. With V trimmed by 6 bases and J by 2 bases, 9 bases remained unmatched. The germline V gene has CDR1 MDHEN and CDR2 SYDVKM. CDR3 length equals 16 residues. The CDR3: CASSHRGGGGNQPQHF. CDR3 DNA: TGTGCCAGCAGCCACAGGGGGGGTGGGGGCAATCAGCCCCAGCATTTT.

J is TRBJ2-1 and V is TRBV10-3; 15 nucleotides agree with TRBD2. Germline loops: CDR1 ENHRY, CDR2 SYGVKD. J lost 8 bases, V lost 4 bases, and 6 bases had no gene match. The CDR3 spans 16 residues. Here the CDR3 reads CAISAAGLAGGDEQFF. DNA for the CDR3: TGTGCCATCAGTGCCGCGGGACTAGCGGGAGGCGATGAGCAGTTCTTC.

This chain links TRBV13 with TRBJ2-7; 9 positions agree with TRBD1. This CDR3 comprises 13 residues. Germline lookup yields CDR1 PRHDT and CDR2 FYEKMQ (reference sequence). With V trimmed by 2 bases and J by 8 bases, 4 bases remained unmatched. The CDR3 loop reads CASSLYGQGKQYF. In nucleotides, the CDR3 is TGTGCCAGCAGCTTATATGGACAGGGGAAGCAGTACTTC.

This clone was detected ten times or more. V is TRBV5-1 and J is TRBJ1-4; no firm D call. Per germline, CDR1 SGHRS and CDR2 YFSETQ. This CDR3 spans 15 amino acids. V was trimmed by 4 bases and J by 0 bases, leaving 10 bases between them. As DNA, the CDR3 is TGCGCCAGCAGCCGGCAGCCGGCAACTAATGAAAAACTGTTTTTT. Translating it yields CASSRQPATNEKLFF.

The gene calls are TRBV18 and TRBJ2-3; D is unclear. V gave up 3 bases and J gave up 0 bases, with 16 bases separating them. The length of the CDR3 is 17 residues. Germline V gene lookup returns CDR1 KGHSH and CDR2 LQKENI. CDR3 protein: CASSPRGAGLSTDTQYF. The CDR3 DNA reads as TGTGCCAGCTCACCCCGCGGAGCCGGGCTCAGCACAGATACGCAGTATTTT. Looking up the rest from reference TRBV18 and TRBJ2-3 gives the full variable domain: NAGVMQNPRHLVRRRGQEARLRCSPMKGHSHVYWYRQLPEEGLKFMVYLQKENIIDESGMPKERFSAEFPKEGPSILRIQQVVRGDSAAYFCASSPRGAGLSTDTQYFGPGTRLTVL.